These T cell receptor beta chains were read from a single sample in a study of PD-1 blockade in classical Hodgkin lymphoma. The data were produced by immunoSEQ multiplex PCR, yet TCRdb's version contains in-frame clones alone and is incomplete. The sample consists of roughly 25,000 clones, around 80% of them appearing once. This material consisted of peripheral blood mononuclear cells (PBMCs), taken at baseline. Receptors were obtained from a human donor with classical Hodgkin lymphoma. Both conserved end residues are part of each CDR3. D genes are given only for firm matches. Part of the rows lack a size; the others show once, few, many or a class for expanded clones.

size	V	D	J	CDR3	DNA
.	TRBV11-2	TRBD2	TRBJ2-3	CASRVAGGRDTQYF	TGTGCCAGCAGGGTAGCGGGGGGGCGAGATACGCAGTATTTT
.	TRBV15	TRBD2	TRBJ2-2	CATSRGLAANTGELFF	TGTGCCACCAGCCGGGGACTAGCGGCGAACACCGGGGAGCTGTTTTTT
.	TRBV6-4	TRBD1	TRBJ1-1	CASSDSDRVTEAFF	TGTGCCAGCAGTGACTCGGACAGGGTAACTGAAGCTTTCTTT
.	TRBV19	.	TRBJ1-2	CASSIGGFAGYTF	TGTGCCAGTAGTATTGGGGGATTTGCTGGCTACACCTTC
few	TRBV7-3	TRBD1	TRBJ2-2	CASSLTGRTGELFF	TGTGCCAGCAGCTTGACAGGGCGCACCGGGGAGCTGTTTTTT
.	TRBV30	.	TRBJ2-3	CAWSSGRDSTDTQYF	TGTGCCTGGAGTTCGGGCCGGGACAGCACAGATACGCAGTATTTT
.	TRBV11-2	TRBD2	TRBJ2-1	CASSRTSGTYNEQFF	TGTGCCAGCAGTCGGACTAGCGGGACCTACAATGAGCAGTTCTTC
.	TRBV11-2	.	TRBJ1-1	CASSLGYRVSTEAFF	TGTGCCAGCAGCTTAGGATACAGGGTTAGCACTGAAGCTTTCTTT
once	TRBV7-6	.	TRBJ2-5	CASSLRMEQETQYF	TGTGCCAGCAGCCTTCGCATGGAACAAGAGACCCAGTACTTC
.	TRBV5-4	.	TRBJ2-7	CASSLGQQYEQYF	TGTGCCAGCAGCTTGGGGCAACAGTACGAGCAGTACTTC
.	TRBV7-9	TRBD2	TRBJ2-3	CASSLAAVSTDTQYF	TGTGCCAGCAGCCTAGCGGCGGTTAGCACAGATACGCAGTATTTT
.	TRBV2	.	TRBJ2-5	CASSPRSPFQETQYF	TGTGCCAGCAGTCCCCGGTCACCCTTCCAAGAGACCCAGTACTTC
.	TRBV27	.	TRBJ1-1	CASRYREQNTEAFF	TGTGCCAGCAGATACAGGGAACAGAACACTGAAGCTTTCTTT
once	TRBV9	.	TRBJ1-3	CASSADQGSGNTIYF	TGTGCCAGCAGCGCTGACCAGGGCTCTGGAAACACCATATATTTT
few	TRBV30	.	TRBJ1-4	CAWSALNEKLFF	TGTGCCTGGAGTGCCCTTAATGAAAAACTGTTTTTT
.	TRBV5-6	.	TRBJ1-2	CASSLALQGLANYGYTF	TGTGCCAGCAGCTTGGCATTGCAGGGCCTAGCTAACTATGGCTACACCTTC
.	TRBV6-5	.	TRBJ2-3	CASTRAGYTDTQYF	TGTGCCAGCACTCGGGCGGGGTACACAGATACGCAGTATTTT
.	TRBV9	.	TRBJ2-7	CASSWSGGSGEQYF	TGTGCCAGCAGCTGGAGCGGAGGGTCGGGTGAGCAGTACTTC
few	TRBV7-6	TRBD1	TRBJ1-5	CASSLGQGQPQHF	TGTGCCAGCAGCTTGGGACAGGGACAGCCCCAGCATTTT
.	TRBV5-5	.	TRBJ2-7	CASSLQGGEQYF	TGTGCCAGCAGCCTGCAGGGGGGCGAGCAGTACTTC
.	TRBV18	.	TRBJ1-1	CASSPRDMNTEAFF	TGTGCCAGCTCACCAAGAGACATGAACACTGAAGCTTTCTTT
.	TRBV29-1	.	TRBJ2-1	CSVEEVIHEQFF	TGCAGCGTTGAAGAAGTGATCCATGAGCAGTTCTTC
.	TRBV6-1	.	TRBJ1-1	CASSVNEQGTEAFF	TGTGCCAGCAGTGTCAATGAACAGGGAACTGAAGCTTTCTTT
.	TRBV18	.	TRBJ2-7	CATEGDSYEQYF	TGTGCCACCGAGGGGGACTCCTACGAGCAGTACTTC
medium-sized	TRBV6-4	.	TRBJ2-1	CASSGSSGADEQFF	TGTGCCAGCAGTGGGTCCAGTGGGGCGGATGAGCAGTTCTTC
.	TRBV7-3	.	TRBJ1-1	CASSLRGGPEAFF	TGTGCCAGCAGCTTAAGGGGGGGCCCTGAAGCTTTCTTT
.	TRBV7-8	.	TRBJ2-5	CASSSAGTRETQYF	TGTGCCAGCAGCTCGGCGGGGACTCGGGAGACCCAGTACTTC
.	TRBV27	.	TRBJ1-2	CASSLGGFSYGYTF	TGTGCCAGCAGTCTCGGCGGATTCAGCTATGGCTACACCTTC
.	TRBV30	.	TRBJ1-2	CAWRVDSLNYGYTF	TGTGCCTGGAGGGTCGACTCCCTCAACTATGGCTACACCTTC
.	TRBV19	TRBD1	TRBJ2-3	CASTPLGTGTDTQYF	TGTGCCAGTACCCCCCTCGGGACAGGCACAGATACGCAGTATTTT
.	TRBV10-3	.	TRBJ1-6	CAISDPLILDRRGLNSPLHF	TGTGCCATCAGTGACCCCCTGATATTGGACCGCCGAGGCCTTAATTCACCCCTCCACTTT
medium-sized	TRBV18	.	TRBJ1-5	CASSKGGSGQPQHF	TGTGCCAGCTCAAAGGGGGGATCTGGTCAGCCCCAGCATTTT